Shown below are 32 T cell receptor beta chains from a single sample sequenced in a study of blood T cell repertoires in COVID-19 (TCRdb year 2020). Libraries were constructed by the immunoSEQ multiplex PCR assay. TCRdb took this table from immuneACCESS and kept in-frame rearrangements with V and J called. Such tables lack part of the clones; where checked against another copy, unresolved V genes explain under half of the gap, and the rest is unexplained. The sample table holds over 200,000 clones, of which 83% were seen once. 2.5% to 3% of the sample is held by the ten biggest clonotypes. Sequences were obtained from peripheral blood. These receptors were obtained from a woman aged 40 to 50 with active or convalescent COVID-19.

The chain has TRBV10-1 and TRBJ1-4; TRBD1 might be the D (5 bases). V was pared by 4 bases and J by 8 bases, with 14 bases between. The length of the CDR3 is 14 residues. Looked up from germline, CDR1 is WNHNN and CDR2 is SYGVQD (reference sequence). CDR3 bases: TGCGCCAGCAGTGGGACTACTGGGGGGGAAAAACTGTTTTTT. Translation: CASSGTTGGEKLFF.

The rearrangement links TRBV6-5 to TRBJ1-6, with 7 bases identical to TRBD1. V was clipped by 6 bases and J by 2 bases; unmatched bases: 4. CDR1 and CDR2 (germline): MNHEY, SVGAGI. The CDR3 length is 15 residues. CDR3 in amino acids: CASRIGTAYNSPLHF. The CDR3 DNA follows: TGTGCCAGCAGGATCGGGACAGCCTATAATTCACCCCTCCACTTT.

V gene TRBV7-2 combines with J gene TRBJ2-1, with D possibly being TRBD2 (6 bases). Germline CDR1 and CDR2: SGHTA and FQGNSA. The CDR3 extends over 15 amino acids. The V and J ends lost 5 bases and 0 bases respectively, with 11 bases between them. The DNA for the CDR3 is TGTGCCAGCAGCCCTAGCGAAAGCTCCTACAATGAGCAGTTCTTC. Protein: CASSPSESSYNEQFF. Using reference TRBV7-2 and TRBJ2-1 for the parts outside the CDR3, the full variable domain is GAGVSQSPSNKVTEKGKDVELRCDPISGHTALYWYRQSLGQGLEFLIYFQGNSAPDKSGLPSDRFSAERTGGSVSTLTIQRTQQEDSAVYLCASSPSESSYNEQFFGPGTRLTVL.

The V gene is TRBV5-1, the J gene TRBJ1-1, with D unclear. Per the germline V gene, CDR1 is SGHRS and CDR2 is YFSETQ. This CDR3 has 14 residues. With 0 bases removed from V and 4 bases from J, the gap between germline ends came to 10 bases. CDR3 in amino acids: CASSLGHRPTEAFF. The CDR3 DNA sequence: TGCGCCAGCAGCTTGGGGCACCGTCCCACTGAAGCTTTCTTT.

This chain joins TRBV7-2 and TRBJ2-1; 11 bases fit TRBD2. Unmatched junction bases numbered 9, after V lost 3 bases and J lost 8 bases. There are 16 residues in the CDR3. CDR1 and CDR2 from the germline V gene are SGHTA and FQGNSA. This CDR3 reads CASSFTPGLAVDEQFF. CDR3 in DNA: TGTGCCAGCAGCTTTACTCCGGGACTAGCGGTGGATGAGCAGTTCTTC. Using reference TRBV7-2 and TRBJ2-1 for the parts outside the CDR3, the full variable domain is GAGVSQSPSNKVTEKGKDVELRCDPISGHTALYWYRQSLGQGLEFLIYFQGNSAPDKSGLPSDRFSAERTGGSVSTLTIQRTQQEDSAVYLCASSFTPGLAVDEQFFGPGTRLTVL.

This chain joins TRBV11-1 and TRBJ1-6; a weak D match, TRBD1 (6 bases). CDR1 is SGHAT and CDR2 is FQDESV in the germline V gene (reference sequence). The CDR3 has 15 residues. The V end lost 5 bases, the J end lost 5 bases, and 13 bases lay between the germline ends. CDR3 in amino acids: CASSLSQGNNSPLHF. The CDR3, as DNA: TGTGCCAGCAGCCTCTCACAGGGTAATAATTCACCCCTCCACTTT.

The chain combines TRBV4-1 with TRBJ2-3; a weak D match, TRBD2 (6 bases). The CDR3 has 15 amino acids. Trimming cost V 3 bases and J 2 bases, with 12 bases left between them. The germline V gene encodes CDR1 MGHRA and CDR2 YSYEKL. CDR3 sequence: CASSQGGTPTDTQYF. Written as DNA, the CDR3 is TGCGCCAGCAGCCAGGGGGGAACCCCCACAGATACGCAGTATTTT.

The rearrangement uses TRBV27 and TRBJ1-3; 9 nucleotides match TRBD1. The J segment lost 0 bases and the V segment lost 4 bases, leaving 1 base of the junction unmatched. The CDR3 runs 15 residues. Germline V gene data show CDR1 as MNHEY and CDR2 as SMNVEV (reference sequence). The CDR3 is CASSSDRGSGNTIYF. DNA for the CDR3: TGTGCCAGCAGTTCGGACAGGGGCTCTGGAAACACCATATATTTT.

The V call is TRBV7-4, the J call TRBJ1-1; D is undetermined. In germline, CDR1 is SGHVT, CDR2 SQSDAQ. This CDR3 region has 15 residues. V shed 5 bases and J shed 5 bases, with 18 bases lying between them. The CDR3 sequence is CASSPTNAEVTEAFF. The CDR3 DNA sequence: TGTGCCAGCAGCCCTACCAATGCGGAGGTGACTGAAGCTTTCTTT.

The chain couples TRBV12-3 or TRBV12-4 to TRBJ2-7, with D unresolved. This CDR3 has 12 residues. The germline V and J ends were trimmed by 3 bases and 11 bases, with 14 bases remaining between them. The CDR3 loop is CASSFDPLAEYF. CDR3 DNA sequence: TGTGCCAGCAGTTTCGACCCACTGGCGGAGTACTTC.

The chain employs TRBV7-9 and TRBJ2-3; D might be TRBD2 (6 bases). V shed 4 bases and J shed 1 base, with 18 bases lying between them. Germline CDR1 is SEHNR and CDR2 is FQNEAQ (reference sequence). The CDR3 runs 17 residues. CDR3 coding DNA: TGTGCCAGCAGCTCAGATCGGGACTGGGGAGGCACAGATACGCAGTATTTT. Translating gives CASSSDRDWGGTDTQYF.

The chain combines TRBV10-3 with TRBJ1-5, with a tentative D call TRBD1 (5 bases). Deletions cut 4 bases from V and 5 bases from J, with 9 bases between. The CDR3 has 13 amino acids. The germline CDR1 and CDR2 sequences are ENHRY and SYGVKD. The DNA of the CDR3 is TGTGCCATCAGTGCAGGGCCTGATCAGCCCCAGCATTTT. Encoded protein: CAISAGPDQPQHF.

The V and J genes are TRBV28 and TRBJ1-6; 7 bases align to TRBD1. With 3 bases clipped from V and 8 bases from J, the junction kept 13 bases outside the gene matches. This CDR3 is built from 17 residues. Germline CDR1 and CDR2: MDHEN and SYDVKM. Here the CDR3 DNA reads TGTGCCAGCAGTTTGTCTCCGGGCGCAGGGGGAGATTCACCCCTCCACTTT. It specifies CASSLSPGAGGDSPLHF.

The V and J genes are TRBV18 and TRBJ1-2, with a weak D call TRBD1 (6 bases). Trimming shortened V by 4 bases and J by 6 bases, and 15 bases separated the two germline ends. This CDR3 comprises 14 residues. CDR1 is KGHSH and CDR2 is LQKENI in the germline V gene. The CDR3 loop reads CASSRVQGDNGYTF. CDR3 sequence (DNA): TGTGCCAGCTCACGAGTACAGGGTGACAATGGCTACACCTTC.

V usage is TRBV6-2 or TRBV6-3 and J usage is TRBJ2-7, with D possibly being TRBD1 (6 bases). The CDR3 runs 17 residues. The V end lost 2 bases, the J end lost 6 bases, and 23 bases lay between the germline ends. Germline-derived CDR1 and CDR2 are MNHEY and SVGEGT. CDR3 coding DNA: TGTGCCAGCAGTTACGGATTTGTTGGACAGAAGATTGGCGAGCAGTACTTC. Translating gives CASSYGFVGQKIGEQYF.

The chain is built from TRBV12-3 or TRBV12-4 and TRBJ2-1, with TRBD2 matching 8 bases. The CDR3 consists of 12 residues. Unmatched junction bases numbered 2, after V lost 3 bases and J lost 10 bases. The DNA for the CDR3 is TGTGCCAGCAGTTTTTTAGCGGGAGAGCAGTTCTTC. Protein: CASSFLAGEQFF.

V and J are TRBV30 and TRBJ1-1, with a possible D match to TRBD1 (5 bases). The CDR3 loop spans 14 amino acids. V lost 1 base to trimming and J lost 3 bases, with 12 bases between them. CDR1 is GTSNPN, CDR2 SVGIG, per germline (reference sequence). DNA of the CDR3: TGTGCCTGGAGTGCCTTGCTCAGGGACACTGAAGCTTTCTTT. Protein: CAWSALLRDTEAFF.

This clone was picked up one time. This chain connects TRBV19 to TRBJ1-4; D perhaps matches TRBD1 (6 bases). This CDR3 contains 16 residues. V was trimmed by 3 bases and J by 5 bases, leaving 16 bases between them. The V gene's germline CDR1 is LNHDA and CDR2 SQIVND (reference sequence). The CDR3 DNA reads as TGTGCCAGTAGTATGAGAGGGGGAAATGTAAATGAAAAACTGTTTTTT. Protein: CASSMRGGNVNEKLFF.

This sequence joins TRBV7-8 and TRBJ2-7; a weak D match, TRBD2 (5 bases). Germline V gene data show CDR1 as SGHVS and CDR2 as FQNEAQ. The V end lost 1 base, the J end lost 0 bases, and 16 bases lay between the germline ends. There are 17 residues in the CDR3. CDR3: CASSLDGGGLFSYEQYF. The CDR3 bases are TGTGCCAGCAGCTTAGACGGCGGCGGGCTCTTCTCCTACGAGCAGTACTTC.

The V and J genes are TRBV19 and TRBJ2-2, with TRBD2 matching 11 bases. V lost 3 bases and J lost 4; bases outside the gene matches: 7. This CDR3 spans 17 amino acids. CDR1 and CDR2 from the germline V gene are LNHDA and SQIVND (reference sequence). DNA for the CDR3: TGTGCCAGTAGTATGATAGCGGGAGGGCCGCGCACCGGGGAGCTGTTTTTT. This encodes CASSMIAGGPRTGELFF.

On this clone itself: The same CDR3 also results from other DNA sequences found in this sample. The chain carries TRBV9 and TRBJ1-2; D perhaps matches TRBD1 (5 bases). The CDR3 totals 13 residues. Germline V lookup: CDR1 SGDLS, CDR2 YYNGEE. Trimming cost V 2 bases and J 2 bases, with 7 bases left between them. The CDR3 here is CASSVQGNYGYTF. CDR3 in DNA: TGTGCCAGCAGCGTGCAGGGAAACTATGGCTACACCTTC.

The CDR3 DNA reads as TGTGCCAGCAGCTCCACTGACAGGGACGACACTGAAGCTTTCTTT. It is translated as CASSSTDRDDTEAFF. V gene TRBV7-9 combines with J gene TRBJ1-1, with 7 bases lining up with TRBD1. CDR3 length equals 15 residues. CDR1 is SEHNR and CDR2 is FQNEAQ in the germline V gene (reference sequence). The V gene end was trimmed by 4 bases and the J gene end by 3 bases; junction bases not matched to a gene: 8.

CDR3 in amino acids: CASSQEDRGVSPLHF. The CDR3 DNA reads TGCGCCAGCAGCCAGGAAGACAGAGGAGTATCACCCCTCCACTTT. This sequence joins TRBV4-1 and TRBJ1-6, with a possible D match to TRBD1 (5 bases). Trimming removed 3 bases from V and 10 bases from J, with 16 bases in between. The CDR3 totals 15 residues. Germline V gene lookup returns CDR1 MGHRA and CDR2 YSYEKL.

This clone appeared a single time. The J gene is TRBJ2-5, the V gene TRBV5-1; possibly TRBD2 for D (6 bases). CDR1 is SGHRS and CDR2 is YFSETQ in the germline V gene. Trimming removed 0 bases at V and 5 bases at J, with 14 bases between. CDR3 length equals 15 residues. CDR3 amino acids: CASSLGGARGETQYF. CDR3 DNA sequence: TGCGCCAGCAGCTTGGGTGGCGCCCGGGGGGAGACCCAGTACTTC.

This chain links TRBV7-2 with TRBJ2-7; D call uncertain. Trimming removed 5 bases at V and 6 bases at J, with 8 bases between. This CDR3 spans 11 amino acids. CDR1 SGHTA and CDR2 FQGNSA come from the germline V gene. The CDR3, as DNA: TGTGCCAGCAGCCTATTTCTCGAGCAGTACTTC. Its protein is CASSLFLEQYF.

The chain combines TRBV5-1 with TRBJ2-5; D may be TRBD1 (6 bases). The CDR3 contains 16 residues. Per germline, CDR1 SGHRS and CDR2 YFSETQ. V lost 4 bases to trimming and J lost 0 bases, with 16 bases between them. The CDR3 bases are TGCGCCAGCAGCCCAGTATGGACAGCGTACCAAGAGACCCAGTACTTC. Translated, it gives CASSPVWTAYQETQYF.

The chain joins TRBV28 to TRBJ1-2; D remains ambiguous. The germline V and J ends were trimmed by 4 bases and 7 bases, with 13 bases remaining between them. Per germline, CDR1 MDHEN and CDR2 SYDVKM. This CDR3 is built from 13 residues. The CDR3 region has the DNA TGTGCCAGCAGTTCCTCAGTCGGGGTTGGCTACACCTTC. Protein sequence: CASSSSVGVGYTF.

This sequence joins TRBV27 and TRBJ2-2, with 9 positions matching TRBD1. CDR1 is MNHEY and CDR2 is SMNVEV in the germline V gene (reference sequence). Losses at the gene ends were 5 bases for V and 4 bases for J; bases not matched to a gene: 11. The CDR3 runs to 17 residues. This CDR3 reads CASSRYRDRVGTGELFF. DNA for the CDR3: TGTGCCAGCAGTAGATACCGGGACAGGGTTGGCACCGGGGAGCTGTTTTTT.

The CDR3 DNA sequence: TGTGCCAGCTCACCAGAGGCGGGAACCCCAGAGACCCAGTACTTC. Its protein is CASSPEAGTPETQYF. This chain joins TRBV18 and TRBJ2-5; possibly TRBD2 for D (6 bases). CDR1 and CDR2 (germline): KGHSH, LQKENI. The V and J ends lost 2 bases and 4 bases respectively, with 14 bases between them. CDR3 size: 15 residues.

The chain combines TRBV7-2 with TRBJ2-5, with TRBD2 as a possible D gene (7 bases). This CDR3 has 14 amino acids. V was clipped by 2 bases and J by 5 bases, with 12 bases between them. Germline CDR1 is SGHTA and CDR2 is FQGNSA. DNA of the CDR3: TGTGCCAGCAGCTTATGGGGGGGGCCTGAGACCCAGTACTTC. Its translation is CASSLWGGPETQYF. Using reference TRBV7-2 and TRBJ2-5 for the parts outside the CDR3, the full variable domain is GAGVSQSPSNKVTEKGKDVELRCDPISGHTALYWYRQSLGQGLEFLIYFQGNSAPDKSGLPSDRFSAERTGGSVSTLTIQRTQQEDSAVYLCASSLWGGPETQYFGPGTRLLVL.

The rearrangement links TRBV7-2 to TRBJ1-1; the D is unclear. Germline-derived CDR1 and CDR2 are SGHTA and FQGNSA. The CDR3 is 13 residues long. Trimming left V 6 bases short and J 4 bases short, with 12 bases between. CDR3 in DNA: TGTGCCAGCAGTACCTGGGCTTCCACTGAAGCTTTCTTT. Amino acid sequence: CASSTWASTEAFF.

The J gene is TRBJ2-1, the V gene TRBV4-1; tentative D call: TRBD2 (6 bases). The V end was cut by 5 bases, the J end by 8 bases, with 16 bases between. Germline CDR1 is MGHRA and CDR2 is YSYEKL. CDR3 size: 14 residues. The CDR3 loop is CASSYQNGEDEQFF. CDR3 DNA: TGCGCCAGCAGCTATCAGAACGGGGAGGATGAGCAGTTCTTC.